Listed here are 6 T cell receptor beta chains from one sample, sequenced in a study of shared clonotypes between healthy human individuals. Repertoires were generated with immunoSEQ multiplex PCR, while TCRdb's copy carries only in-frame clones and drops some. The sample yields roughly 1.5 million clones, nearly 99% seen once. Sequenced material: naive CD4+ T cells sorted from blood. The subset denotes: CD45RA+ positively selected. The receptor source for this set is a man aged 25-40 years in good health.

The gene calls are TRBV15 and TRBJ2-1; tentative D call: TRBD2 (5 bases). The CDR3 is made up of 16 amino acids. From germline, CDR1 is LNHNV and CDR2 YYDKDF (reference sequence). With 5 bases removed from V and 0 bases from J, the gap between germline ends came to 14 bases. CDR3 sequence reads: CATSAGRRSSYNEQFF. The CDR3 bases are TGTGCCACCAGCGCCGGAAGGAGGTCCTCCTACAATGAGCAGTTCTTC.

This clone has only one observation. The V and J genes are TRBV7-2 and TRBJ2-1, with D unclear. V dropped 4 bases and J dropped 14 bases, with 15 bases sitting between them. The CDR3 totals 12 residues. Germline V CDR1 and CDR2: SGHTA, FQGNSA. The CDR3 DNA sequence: TGTGCCAGCAGCTCCACTACCGCGGCGAAGTTCTTC. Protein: CASSSTTAAKFF.

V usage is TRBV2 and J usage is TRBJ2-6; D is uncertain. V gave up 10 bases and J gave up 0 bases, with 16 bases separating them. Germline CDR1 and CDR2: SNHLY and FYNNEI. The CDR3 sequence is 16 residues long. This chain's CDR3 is CANKRSEGSGANVLTF. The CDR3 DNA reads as TGTGCCAACAAACGTTCGGAAGGCTCTGGGGCCAACGTCCTGACTTTC. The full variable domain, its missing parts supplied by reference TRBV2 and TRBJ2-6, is EPEVTQTPSHQVTQMGQEVILRCVPISNHLYFYWYRQILGQKVEFLVSFYNNEISEKSEIFDDQFSVERPDGSNFTLKIRSTKLEDSAMYFCANKRSEGSGANVLTFGAGSRLTVL.

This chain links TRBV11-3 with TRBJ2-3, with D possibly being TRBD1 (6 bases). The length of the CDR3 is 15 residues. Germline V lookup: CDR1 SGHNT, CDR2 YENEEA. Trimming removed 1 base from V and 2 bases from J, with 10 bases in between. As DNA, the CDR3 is TGTGCCAGCAGCTTAGGAGGGGGAATCACAGATACGCAGTATTTT. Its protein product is CASSLGGGITDTQYF. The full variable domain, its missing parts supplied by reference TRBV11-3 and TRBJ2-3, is EAGVVQSPRYKIIEKKQPVAFWCNPISGHNTLYWYLQNLGQGPELLIRYENEEAVDDSQLPKDRFSAERLKGVDSTLKIQPAELGDSAVYLCASSLGGGITDTQYFGPGTRLTVL.

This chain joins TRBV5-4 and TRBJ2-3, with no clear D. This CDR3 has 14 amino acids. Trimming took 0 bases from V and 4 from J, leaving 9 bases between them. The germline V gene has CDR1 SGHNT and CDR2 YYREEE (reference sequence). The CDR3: CASSLDFGADTQYF. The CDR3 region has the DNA TGTGCCAGCAGCTTGGATTTTGGGGCAGATACGCAGTATTTT.

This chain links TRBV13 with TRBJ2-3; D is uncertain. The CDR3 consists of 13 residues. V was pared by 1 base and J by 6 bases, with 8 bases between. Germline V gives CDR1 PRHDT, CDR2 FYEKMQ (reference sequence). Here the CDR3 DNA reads TGTGCCAGCAGCTTAGCTCCCCAGGATACGCAGTATTTT. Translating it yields CASSLAPQDTQYF.